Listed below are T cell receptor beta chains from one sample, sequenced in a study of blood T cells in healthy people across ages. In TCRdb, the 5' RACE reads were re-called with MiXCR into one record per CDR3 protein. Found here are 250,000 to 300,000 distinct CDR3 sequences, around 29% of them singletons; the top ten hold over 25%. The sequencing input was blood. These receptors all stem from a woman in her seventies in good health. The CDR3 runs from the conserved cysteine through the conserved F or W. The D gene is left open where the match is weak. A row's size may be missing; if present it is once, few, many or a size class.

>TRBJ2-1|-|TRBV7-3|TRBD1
CASSPGTGRRYNEQFF
TGTGCCAGCAGCCCCGGGACAGGGAGGCGTTACAATGAGCAGTTCTTC
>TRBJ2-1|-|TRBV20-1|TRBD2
CSARKAGATPLYNEQFF
TGCAGTGCTAGAAAAGCGGGAGCAACCCCCCTCTACAATGAGCAGTTCTTC
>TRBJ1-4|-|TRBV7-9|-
CASSLIRDEKLFF
TGTGCCAGCAGCTTAATCCGGGACGAAAAACTGTTTTTT
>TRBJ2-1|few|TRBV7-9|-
CASSSDLAIRSSEQFF
TGTGCCAGCAGCTCCGATCTAGCTATAAGGTCCAGTGAGCAGTTCTTC
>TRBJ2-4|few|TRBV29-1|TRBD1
CSAEGTGMAKNIQYF
TGCAGCGCTGAAGGGACAGGGATGGCCAAAAACATTCAGTACTTC
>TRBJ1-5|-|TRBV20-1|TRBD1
CSASEDRGYQPQHF
TGCAGTGCTAGTGAAGACAGGGGGTATCAGCCCCAGCATTTT
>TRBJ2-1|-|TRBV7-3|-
CASSLNRANEQFF
TGTGCCAGCAGCTTAAATAGGGCCAATGAGCAGTTCTTC
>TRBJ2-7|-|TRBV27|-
CASSFRDLPGEQYF
TGTGCCAGCAGTTTTAGGGATCTACCAGGCGAGCAGTACTTC
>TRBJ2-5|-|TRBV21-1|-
CASSRGSAEQETQYF
TGTGCCAGCAGCAGGGGGTCAGCGGAACAAGAGACCCAGTACTTC
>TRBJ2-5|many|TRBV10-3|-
CAISESYGKETQYF
TGTGCCATCAGTGAATCTTACGGGAAAGAGACCCAGTACTTC
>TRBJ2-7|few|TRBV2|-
CASRWGHSSSYEQYF
TGTGCCAGCAGATGGGGACATTCAAGCTCCTACGAGCAGTACTTC
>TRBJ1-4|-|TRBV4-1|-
CASSQGERGPPNEKLFF
TGCGCCAGCAGCCAAGGCGAGAGGGGCCCACCTAATGAAAAACTGTTTTTT
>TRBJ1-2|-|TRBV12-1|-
CASTETPTFNYGYTF
TGTGCCAGCACTGAAACTCCAACATTTAACTATGGCTACACCTTC
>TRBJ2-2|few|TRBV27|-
CASSSGSTPGELFF
TGTGCCAGCAGTTCTGGCTCGACGCCCGGGGAGCTGTTTTTT
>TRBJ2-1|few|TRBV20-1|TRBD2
CSAPRTSSSYNEQFF
TGCAGTGCTCCCAGGACTAGTAGCTCCTACAATGAGCAGTTCTTC
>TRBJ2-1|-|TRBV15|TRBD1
CATSRYGTGLNEQFF
TGTGCCACCAGCAGATACGGGACAGGTCTCAATGAGCAGTTCTTC
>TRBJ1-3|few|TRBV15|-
CATSRERRTEQTPGNTIYF
TGTGCCACCAGCAGAGAACGCAGGACGGAACAAACTCCTGGAAACACCATATATTTT
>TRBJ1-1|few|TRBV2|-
CASSTGTQAGAFF
TGTGCCAGCAGTACAGGGACGCAGGCGGGCGCTTTCTTT